Sequencing of this T cell receptor beta chain was carried out in a study of blood T cell repertoires in COVID-19. Study-level background: Italy, Spain and the United States were the sources of the convalescent and acute COVID-19 samples. PBMCs, B-cell-depleted T cells, or T cells provided the cDNA or gDNA that made up the material.

In this sample, this clone turned up a few times. Authors' processing steps: Reference gene primer amplification yielded estimated nucleated cell counts. The table came from immunoSEQ multiplex PCR; TCRdb's copy has only in-frame clones and leaves some out. For V, J and clone size, that table is used; D and trimming come from the DNA. The sample records 120,000 or so clones, roughly 88% being singletons. The sample comprised peripheral blood. The sequence derives from a woman aged 50 to 60 with active or convalescent COVID-19.

The CDR3 sequence is CASSWQGAQPQHF. CDR3 in DNA: TGTGCCAGCAGTTGGCAGGGGGCCCAGCCCCAGCATTTT. The chain links TRBV6-2 or TRBV6-3 to TRBJ1-5; 8 bases are a match to TRBD1. This CDR3 spans 13 amino acids. Trimming at V came to 4 bases and at J to 7 bases, leaving 3 bases not matched to a gene. Per germline, CDR1 MNHEY and CDR2 SVGEGT.